This T cell receptor (beta chain) was sequenced for a study of shared clonotypes between healthy human individuals. In the study overall: Three CD4 naive, three CD4 memory, two CD8 naive and one CD8 memory plate were used per donor. Broader study findings: Around 4.7% of naive CD4 clonotypes were shared across several donors. Few donors limited the genetic and exposure-history diversity represented.

Worth noting for this clone: Its antigen is still unknown.

Germline V CDR1 and CDR2: SGHAT, FQNNGV. Trimming cost V 1 base and J 4 bases; bases outside gene matches: 6. CDR3 length equals 15 residues. CD45RO negativity and positive selection for CCR7 defined naive CD8 cells, a population that excluded terminally differentiated effector memory CD45RA+ cells. Nashville, Tennessee was home to all donors, who were Caucasian adults. TCRdb keeps only in-frame clones here, not all; method: immunoSEQ multiplex PCR. The sample contains around 2,000,000 clones, just over 90% of which appear only once. This rearrangement joins TRBV11-2 to TRBJ2-7; 8 bases map to TRBD2. The receptor's source is a man between 18 and 29 years old in good health. Some clones in this sample may be carry-over from other donors' samples. Sequencing input: naive CD8+ T cells from PBMCs. The CDR3 bases are TGTGCCAGCAGCTTAGTAGCGGGGAGCTGGTACGAGCAGTACTTC. Its translation: CASSLVAGSWYEQYF. The whole variable domain, remainder taken from reference TRBV11-2 and TRBJ2-7, is EAGVAQSPRYKIIEKRQSVAFWCNPISGHATLYWYQQILGQGPKLLIQFQNNGVVDDSQLPKDRFSAERLKGVDSTLKIQPAKLEDSAVYLCASSLVAGSWYEQYFGPGTRLTVT.